The rows below give T cell receptor beta chains drawn from one sample of a study of T cell changes during pregnancy in multiple sclerosis. Only in-frame clones appear in the TCRdb table, and some are missing; sequencing was by immunoSEQ multiplex PCR. In the table there are approximately 70,000 clones, approximately 92% of which are singletons. Sample: peripheral blood, taken in the first trimester of pregnancy. The receptors originated from a female donor with multiple sclerosis, enrolled in a pregnancy study. The CDR3 runs from the conserved cysteine through the conserved F or W. D genes are given only for firm matches. Rows may omit the clone size; those that give it use once, few, many or a size class.

clone_size j_call d_call v_call cdr3_aa cdr3_nt
NA TRBJ2-3 TRBD2 TRBV29-1 CSVGLAGADTQYF TGCAGCGTCGGACTAGCGGGGGCCGATACGCAGTATTTT
NA TRBJ2-7 TRBD2 TRBV28 CASSPRTSSGRLYEQYF TGTGCCAGCAGTCCACGCACCTCTAGCGGGAGACTCTACGAGCAGTACTTC
few TRBJ1-3 NA TRBV5-1 CASSLSGRGNTIYF TGCGCCAGCAGCTTGTCAGGGCGCGGAAACACCATATATTTT
NA TRBJ2-7 NA TRBV7-3 CASSSYGTLEQYF TGTGCCAGCAGCTCGTACGGGACACTTGAGCAGTACTTC
NA TRBJ2-7 TRBD1 TRBV5-5 CASSMPGQNSYEQYF TGTGCCAGCAGCATGCCGGGACAGAACTCCTACGAGCAGTACTTC
NA TRBJ2-1 TRBD2 TRBV5-4 CASSSLREGHNEQFF TGTGCCAGCAGCTCTCTCCGGGAGGGCCACAATGAGCAGTTCTTC
NA TRBJ2-5 TRBD2 TRBV28 CASSWGAFRLAGSQETQYF TGTGCCAGCAGTTGGGGGGCCTTTAGACTAGCGGGAAGCCAAGAGACCCAGTACTTC
NA TRBJ2-1 NA TRBV19 CASSQGSSYNEQFF TGTGCCAGCTCCCAGGGTAGCTCCTACAATGAGCAGTTCTTC
NA TRBJ2-1 TRBD2 TRBV25-1 CASSESGLAPYNEQFF TGTGCCAGCAGTGAATCCGGACTAGCCCCCTACAATGAGCAGTTCTTC
NA TRBJ2-7 NA TRBV7-8 CASSSLMGKGKRESYEQYF TGTGCCAGCAGCTCTCTTATGGGAAAGGGGAAGAGAGAGTCCTACGAGCAGTACTTC
NA TRBJ1-5 TRBD1 TRBV18 CASSPPNRGSNQPQHF TGTGCCAGCTCACCACCGAACAGGGGAAGCAATCAGCCCCAGCATTTT
NA TRBJ2-5 NA TRBV6-5 CASSYRGLETQYF TGTGCCAGCAGTTACAGGGGCCTGGAGACCCAGTACTTC
once TRBJ1-4 NA TRBV30 CAWSLEDAAGLFF TGTGCCTGGAGTTTGGAGGACGCCGCAGGACTGTTTTTT
NA TRBJ2-1 NA TRBV30 CAWATGNFYNEQFF TGTGCCTGGGCTACAGGGAATTTCTACAATGAGCAGTTCTTC
NA TRBJ2-5 TRBD2 TRBV2 CASSRGASGRSGETQYF TGTGCCAGCTCCCGGGGGGCCAGCGGGAGATCAGGAGAGACCCAGTACTTC
NA TRBJ1-2 NA TRBV18 CASSPGGYGYTF TGTGCCAGCTCACCAGGGGGGTATGGCTACACCTTC
NA TRBJ2-7 TRBD1 TRBV27 CASSLGTQGAYEQYF TGTGCCAGCAGTTTGGGGACACAGGGGGCCTACGAGCAGTACTTC
once TRBJ2-5 NA TRBV25-1 CASSDLGKTQYF TGTGCCAGCAGTGATCTGGGCAAGACCCAGTACTTC